Detailed here is one T cell receptor beta chain. The data originate from a study of blood T cell repertoires in COVID-19. Background on the study: Both acute and convalescent COVID-19 samples were obtained from the United States, Italy and Spain. Nucleic acid was either cDNA or gDNA, and it came from T cells, B-cell-depleted T cells, or PBMCs.

In the study's own analysis: Counts of nucleated cells, estimated from reference gene primer amplification, were obtained. Assay: immunoSEQ multiplex PCR; the TCRdb copy retains only in-frame clones and omits some. That table furnishes V, J and clone size, whereas the DNA furnished D and trimming. This repertoire shows 250,000 or so clones, around nine tenths found once; its top ten account for around 9%. The germline V gene encodes CDR1 LNHDA and CDR2 SQIVND (reference sequence). This CDR3 contains 18 residues. The V and J ends lost 4 bases and 1 base, in that order; junction bases with no gene match: 13.

This receptor was taken from a man aged 35 to 55 with active or convalescent COVID-19. Input material: peripheral blood. The J gene is TRBJ2-1, the V gene TRBV19; 7 bases agree with TRBD2. Written as DNA, the CDR3 is TGTGCCAGTAGTAGGGGCCTAAGGCTAGCGGTTTCCTACAATGAGCAGTTCTTC. Translation gives CASSRGLRLAVSYNEQFF.